This TCR beta chain was sequenced in a study of CD8+CD57+ T cells in acquired aplastic anemia. Study-level background: Mean DNA quantity obtained from sorted CD4+ and CD8+ cells was 3 to 4 ug. Regarding the study as a whole: The CD8+ Simpson's diversity of patients and controls was not significantly different.

The TCR beta profiling, which covered VDJ combination and CDR3 sequence, was carried out using genomic DNA as the template. Using its own MiXCR run on the reads, TCRdb lists one record per CDR3 protein. The sample has 68,000 or so distinct CDR3 sequences, roughly half seen once. This clonotype was seen many times. What it recognizes is unknown. The CDR3 extends over 20 amino acids. Trimming removed 4 bases at V and 1 base at J, with 25 bases between. Germline V gives CDR1 MGHRA, CDR2 YSYEKL. The chain joins TRBV4-1 to TRBJ2-2; D may be TRBD2 (5 bases). The TCR sequence derives from a human donor in good health, serving as a control. Material for sequencing was sorted CD4+, CD8+, or CD8+CD57+ T cells (not recorded which) from PBMCs. The CDR3 bases are TGCGCCAGCAGCCCGCAAGAGATGGTTTCGTGGAGGCTGAACACCGGGGAGCTGTTTTTT. Translating it yields CASSPQEMVSWRLNTGELFF.